This TCR beta chain stems from a study of early T cells in non-severe SARS-CoV-2 infection. The CDR3 is 15 amino acids. Germline CDR1 is SGHDT and CDR2 is YYEEEE. The ends lost 4 bases at V and 4 bases at J; junction bases unmatched: 7. TCRdb recomputed calls from the 5' RACE reads with MiXCR, one row per CDR3 protein. The sample contains 60,000 or so distinct CDR3 sequences, about 13% of which appear only once. V usage is TRBV5-6 and J usage is TRBJ2-1, with TRBD2 matching 8 bases. Sequenced material: whole blood. This clonotype originated in an adult who was a healthcare worker with PCR-confirmed SARS-CoV-2 infection or an uninfected control (not recorded which). This CDR3 is CASSPSGGPYNEQFF. As DNA, the CDR3 is TGTGCCAGCAGCCCCAGCGGGGGACCTTACAATGAGCAGTTCTTC.